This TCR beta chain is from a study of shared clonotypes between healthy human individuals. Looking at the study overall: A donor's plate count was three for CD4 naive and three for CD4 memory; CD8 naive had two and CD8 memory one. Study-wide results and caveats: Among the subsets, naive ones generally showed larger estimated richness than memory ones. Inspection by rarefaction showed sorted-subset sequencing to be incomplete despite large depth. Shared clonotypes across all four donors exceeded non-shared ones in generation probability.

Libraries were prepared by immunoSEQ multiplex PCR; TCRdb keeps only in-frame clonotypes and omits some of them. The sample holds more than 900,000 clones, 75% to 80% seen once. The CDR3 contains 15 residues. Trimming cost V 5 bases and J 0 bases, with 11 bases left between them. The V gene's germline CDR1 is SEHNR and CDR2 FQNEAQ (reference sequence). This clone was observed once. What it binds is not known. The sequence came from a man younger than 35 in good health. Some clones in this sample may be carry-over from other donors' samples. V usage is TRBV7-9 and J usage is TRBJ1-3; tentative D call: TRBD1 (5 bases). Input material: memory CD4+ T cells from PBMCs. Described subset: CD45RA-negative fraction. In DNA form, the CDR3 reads TGTGCCAGCAGCCCGAGTGGGGGCTCTGGAAACACCATATATTTT. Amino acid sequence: CASSPSGGSGNTIYF.